This TCR beta chain was sequenced in a study of intratumoral heterogeneity in liver cancer. For the wider study: Across the full approximately 15-patient cohort, most patients were male and a median age of roughly 69 years was recorded. The study combined RNA-seq, DNA sequencing, TCR-seq and SNP array data from multiple regions of hepatocellular carcinoma specimens to study intratumor heterogeneity. A total of 65 to 80 multiregional samples from 15 or so HCC patients, consisting of roughly 53 tumoral and 20 adjacent nontumoral regions, were included in the overall cohort.

Using the immunoSEQ assay, the TCR beta chain CDR3 regions were sequenced from genomic DNA. Rearranged VDJ segments were amplified with primers that anneal to V and J segments. On the authors' methods: Clonality and richness metrics were computed with the ImmunoSeq Analyzer software. Differentially abundant clones between regions were identified using Fisher's exact test plus a beta-binomial method for added stringency. As stored in TCRdb, this immuneACCESS dataset retains in-frame rearrangements with V and J assigned. A fraction of the clones does not appear; measured against another copy, unresolved V genes explain less than half of the discrepancy, and the remainder lacks a known reason. V, J and clone size reflect that table, while D and trimming were determined from the DNA. The sample profile shows just over 20,000 clones; about two thirds of them were found once. Jointly, the top ten make up about 18% of the sample.

On the study overall, not on this receptor specifically: The authors acknowledged a relatively low patient number and under-sampled tumor-infiltrating lymphocyte representation as limitations.

The CDR3 holds 15 amino acids from the cysteine to the phenylalanine. The CDR3 DNA has 45 bases and is translated from base 1. The germline V gene gives CDR1 as SGHRS and CDR2 as YFSETQ. Germline trimming amounts to 2 bases on V and 6 bases on J, with 9 as the count of junction bases outside the gene matches. Worth noting for this clone: No cognate antigen has been identified for it. No much larger clone is present one base from it, and per-base qualities are unavailable.

Every patient had early-stage hepatocellular carcinoma and received no therapy prior to surgical resection. No macroscopic evidence of necrosis or hemorrhage was present in the sampled areas. In a couple of patients, TCR sequencing (ImmunoSeq) was performed on multiple regions. Frozen resection tissue samples were collected at least 1 cm apart from each other. Samples labelled N were derived from nontumoral liver tissue adjacent to the tumor. Genomic DNA was isolated from bulk tissue with the DNeasy blood and tissue kit. The chain is made from TRBV5-1 and TRBJ2-7, and 9 junction bases match TRBD1. The source is a woman in her 70s with hepatocellular carcinoma. The sample here was tumor-adjacent normal tissue, taken before any cancer treatment. In nucleotide form, the sequence is TGCGCCAGCAGCTTACAAAGGGACAGGGCCGGCGAGCAGTACTTC. Translated, it gives CASSLQRDRAGEQYF.